These 20 T cell receptor beta chains originate from one sample sequenced in a study of molecular identifiers for immune sequencing clone quantification listed by TCRdb under 2018. Library method: PCR. Sequencing was carried out with an Illumina HiSeq 4000. TCRdb redid the processing of the public reads, applying fastp at Q25 and MiXCR, and retained in-frame beta chains. Every distinct CDR3 protein forms one entry, paired with its most common genes and DNA. The sample table shows about 65,000 distinct CDR3 sequences, and 15% to 20% are seen once. In total, the top ten clones hold roughly 1.4% of the sample. The source material was naive CD8+ T cells from blood, with Jurkat cell RNA spiked in. Sample cell subset or site, as interpreted from the label and publication: FACS-sorted CD8+CD4-CCR7+CD45RA+ naive T cells. These receptors came from a human donor in good health. Some libraries in this study had Jurkat cell RNA spiked in.

This clonotype has only a few counts. DNA for the CDR3: TGTGCCAGTACCAACCTAGCGGGAGGCTACAATGAGCAGTTCTTC. Residues: CASTNLAGGYNEQFF. The V call is TRBV19, the J call TRBJ2-1, with 11 bases aligning to TRBD2. The length of the CDR3 is 15 residues. CDR1 and CDR2 (germline): LNHDA, SQIVND (reference sequence). The ends lost 7 bases at V and 3 bases at J; junction bases unmatched: 5.

This clonotype has a count of ten or more. The rearrangement links TRBV6-4 to TRBJ2-5; possibly TRBD1 for D (5 bases). CDR3 length: 14 amino acids. Germline V lookup: CDR1 MRHNA, CDR2 SNTAGT. V was cut by 4 bases and J by 5 bases, with 14 bases left in between. The CDR3 region is CASSASDSPETQYF. The CDR3 DNA reads TGTGCCAGCAGTGCCTCCGACAGCCCCGAGACCCAGTACTTC.

This clonotype appeared many times. The rearrangement links TRBV6-6 to TRBJ2-4; D may match TRBD1 or TRBD2 (7 bases each). The CDR3 runs to 15 residues. Germline CDR1 MNHNY, CDR2 SVGAGI (reference sequence). Trimming took off 7 bases at V and 3 bases at J, with 16 bases between the two ends. CDR3 in DNA: TGTGCCAGCACGTCTACAGGGGAGGGCAAAAACATTCAGTACTTC. Its translation: CASTSTGEGKNIQYF.

This clonotype appeared many times. The chain couples TRBV28 to TRBJ2-1; no clear D. The CDR3 has 12 residues. Trimming took off 5 bases at V and 10 bases at J, with 12 bases between the two ends. Germline V gene sequence: CDR1 MDHEN, CDR2 SYDVKM. CDR3 nucleotides: TGTGCCAGCAGTCCTCGTCGTCAAGAGCAGTTCTTC. Protein product: CASSPRRQEQFF.

This clonotype has just a few counts. The chain has TRBV19 and TRBJ2-1; 8 bases are a match to TRBD2. The V gene end was trimmed by 2 bases and the J gene end by 4 bases; junction bases not matched to a gene: 7. Germline V lookup: CDR1 LNHDA, CDR2 SQIVND (reference sequence). This CDR3 contains 16 residues. The CDR3 nucleotides are TGTGCCAGTAGTATACTCAGCGGGAGCCTATACAATGAGCAGTTCTTC. Translated, it gives CASSILSGSLYNEQFF.

This clonotype has a single count. The chain combines TRBV19 with TRBJ1-5; D might be TRBD1 (5 bases). This CDR3 contains 14 residues. The V and J ends lost 5 bases and 3 bases respectively, with 11 bases between them. CDR1 and CDR2 from the germline V gene are LNHDA and SQIVND (reference sequence). CDR3 in amino acids: CASSLRQYNQPQHF. Here the CDR3 DNA reads TGTGCCAGTAGTCTAAGACAGTACAATCAGCCCCAGCATTTT.

The V gene is TRBV4-1, the J gene TRBJ2-5; D tentatively fits TRBD1 or TRBD2 (5 bases each). This CDR3 is built from 18 residues. In germline, CDR1 is MGHRA, CDR2 YSYEKL. The V end lost 1 base, the J end lost 9 bases, and 27 bases lay between the germline ends. The CDR3: CASSQGELGQGAGLAQYF. The CDR3 DNA reads TGCGCCAGCAGCCAAGGGGAGCTTGGGCAGGGTGCGGGTTTGGCCCAGTACTTC.

This clonotype was seen a handful of times. The chain has TRBV30 and TRBJ2-7, with D possibly TRBD2 on 5 matching bases. Germline V gene lookup returns CDR1 GTSNPN and CDR2 SVGIG (reference sequence). The CDR3 consists of 14 residues. Trimming left V 7 bases short and J 3 bases short, with 19 bases between. This CDR3 reads CASLGATTGYEQYF. The CDR3 coding sequence is TGTGCCTCTTTGGGAGCCACGACTGGCTACGAGCAGTACTTC.

This clonotype has a handful of counts. The V and J genes are TRBV9 and TRBJ2-1, with 9 bases that match TRBD2. The CDR3 loop spans 15 amino acids. Germline CDR1 SGDLS, CDR2 YYNGEE. V dropped 5 bases and J dropped 10; count of bases not matched to a gene: 13. CDR3 nucleotide sequence: TGTGCCAGCAGTGCCATCGAGCGGGAGGTGGTAGAGCAGTTCTTC. It codes for CASSAIEREVVEQFF. Full variable domain (rest looked up from reference TRBV9 and TRBJ2-1): DSGVTQTPKHLITATGQRVTLRCSPRSGDLSVYWYQQSLDQGLQFLIQYYNGEERAKGNILERFSAQQFPDLHSELNLSSLELGDSALYFCASSAIEREVVEQFFGPGTRLTVL.

This clonotype was seen once. This clone may be a read error of a much larger clone one base away. The chain couples TRBV29-1 to TRBJ1-1, with unresolved D. The CDR3 sequence is 10 residues long. Germline V gene data show CDR1 as SQVTM and CDR2 as ANQGSEA. The CDR3 nucleotides are TGCAGCGTCCACATGATTGAAGCTCTCTTT. Protein sequence: CSVHMIEALF.

This clonotype has a count of ten or more. This sequence joins TRBV20-1 and TRBJ2-7; D possibly corresponds to TRBD1 (5 bases). V was shortened by 4 bases and J by 3 bases, with 13 bases between the two germline ends. Per germline, CDR1 DFQATT and CDR2 SNEGSKA (reference sequence). This CDR3 region has 13 residues. CDR3: CSAIVPDSYEQYF. As DNA, the CDR3 is TGCAGTGCTATAGTCCCCGACAGCTACGAGCAGTACTTC.

This clonotype has just a few counts. The chain has TRBV20-1 and TRBJ2-1, with D possibly called TRBD1 or TRBD2 (5 bases each). Germline CDR1 DFQATT, CDR2 SNEGSKA (reference sequence). V shed 6 bases and J shed 4 bases, with 19 bases lying between them. The CDR3 has 15 amino acids. This chain's CDR3 is CSAKRVGEGYNEQFF. The CDR3 DNA reads TGCAGTGCCAAGAGGGTAGGGGAAGGATACAATGAGCAGTTCTTC.

The J gene is TRBJ1-5, the V gene TRBV2, with a weak D call TRBD1 (5 bases). CDR1 SNHLY and CDR2 FYNNEI come from the germline V gene. V was pared by 7 bases and J by 2 bases, with 12 bases between. CDR3 length: 14 residues. For the CDR3, the DNA is TGTGCCAGCACTCAGGGAGGGGGCAATCAGCCCCAGCATTTT. Protein: CASTQGGGNQPQHF. Based on the CDR3 plus reference TRBV2 and TRBJ1-5, the full variable domain is EPEVTQTPSHQVTQMGQEVILRCVPISNHLYFYWYRQILGQKVEFLVSFYNNEISEKSEIFDDQFSVERPDGSNFTLKIRSTKLEDSAMYFCASTQGGGNQPQHFGDGTRLSIL.

This clonotype was detected ten times or more. The rearrangement links TRBV9 to TRBJ2-3; possible D gene TRBD1, 5 bases. The germline V and J ends were trimmed by 2 bases and 0 bases, with 10 bases remaining between them. CDR1 SGDLS and CDR2 YYNGEE come from the germline V gene. The CDR3 length is 15 residues. CDR3 amino acids: CASSVQGLSTDTQYF. The CDR3 DNA follows: TGTGCCAGCAGCGTGCAGGGTTTAAGCACAGATACGCAGTATTTT.

In its sample, this clonotype was seen many times. V gene TRBV10-3 combines with J gene TRBJ2-3; 9 bases agree with TRBD2. Trimming cost V 0 bases and J 3 bases; bases outside gene matches: 7. The CDR3 consists of 17 residues. Germline assignment: CDR1 ENHRY and CDR2 SYGVKD. The CDR3: CAISESVGGRVTDTQYF. The CDR3, as DNA: TGTGCCATCAGTGAGTCTGTCGGCGGGAGGGTGACAGATACGCAGTATTTT.

This clonotype has more than one count but fewer than ten. The chain carries TRBV24-1 and TRBJ2-3, with D maybe TRBD1 (6 bases). CDR1 and CDR2 (germline): KGHDR, SFDVKD. The CDR3 has 15 residues. V was shortened by 3 bases and J by 0 bases, with 9 bases between the two germline ends. This chain's CDR3 is CATSDNRASTDTQYF. The CDR3 bases are TGTGCCACCAGTGATAACAGGGCTAGCACAGATACGCAGTATTTT.

About this clonotype: A much larger clone is a single base away; this may be a read error. V usage is TRBV30 and J usage is TRBJ2-7; unclear D gene. Germline V lookup: CDR1 GTSNPN, CDR2 SVGIG (reference sequence). This CDR3 comprises 12 residues. CDR3 sequence: CAWTRGNNERYF. The CDR3 region has the DNA TGTGCCTGGACGCGAGGCAATAACGAGCGGTACTTC.

Ten or more counts support this clonotype. V and J are TRBV20-1 and TRBJ2-1; 8 bases fit TRBD2. CDR3 length: 15 amino acids. The germline V gene has CDR1 DFQATT and CDR2 SNEGSKA (reference sequence). V lost 3 bases and J lost 2; bases outside the gene matches: 6. The CDR3 sequence: CSASGTGGPYNEQFF. CDR3 DNA sequence: TGCAGTGCTAGTGGAACGGGAGGGCCCTACAATGAGCAGTTCTTC.

This clonotype was seen many times. The rearrangement uses TRBV9 and TRBJ1-1; D gene ambiguous. Germline-derived CDR1 and CDR2 are SGDLS and YYNGEE. This CDR3 has 16 amino acids. With 3 bases removed from V and 1 base from J, the gap between germline ends came to 16 bases. As DNA, the CDR3 is TGTGCCAGCAGCGCGCAGGAGATTAATGAGAACACTGAAGCTTTCTTT. Protein: CASSAQEINENTEAFF.

CDR3 sequence reads: CASSLGTGGSLYNEQFF. Written as DNA, the CDR3 is TGTGCCAGCAGCTTGGGCACGGGAGGCTCCCTCTACAATGAGCAGTTCTTC. This sequence joins TRBV7-6 and TRBJ2-1; TRBD2 aligns across 7 bases. Looked up from germline, CDR1 is SGHVS and CDR2 is FNYEAQ. V shed 3 bases and J 3 bases; nucleotides not matched to a gene: 11. The CDR3 loop spans 17 amino acids. The whole variable domain, filled in from reference TRBV7-6 and TRBJ2-1, reads GAGVSQSPRYKVTKRGQDVALRCDPISGHVSLYWYRQALGQGPEFLTYFNYEAQQDKSGLPNDRFSAERPEGSISTLTIQRTEQRDSAMYRCASSLGTGGSLYNEQFFGPGTRLTVL.